One sample yielded the 15 T cell receptor beta chains listed below, sequenced in a study of cytomegalovirus exposure and HLA in healthy donors. The PCR made use of 60 Vbeta and 13 Jbeta primers. The data were produced by immunoSEQ multiplex PCR, yet TCRdb's version contains in-frame clones alone and is incomplete. This sample carries some 190,000 clones, roughly 80% of them seen once, and the ten largest clones take around 1.4%. Sequences were obtained from PBMCs. These receptors originate from a girl aged 10 to 17 in good health and CMV-seropositive.

V gene TRBV4-1 combines with J gene TRBJ2-1; maybe TRBD2 (6 bases). This CDR3 has 16 residues. Germline CDR1 reads MGHRA; CDR2 reads YSYEKL. V was shortened by 4 bases and J by 8 bases, with 21 bases between the two germline ends. CDR3 residues: CASSRLSGLSGHEQFF. The CDR3 nucleotides read TGCGCCAGCAGCCGCCTTAGCGGCCTTAGCGGCCATGAGCAGTTCTTC.

CDR3 DNA sequence: TGTGCCAGCAGCTTGGCAGCGGCGGAACCGACGCGGTACTTC. Translating gives CASSLAAAEPTRYF. V and J are TRBV5-6 and TRBJ2-7; D perhaps matches TRBD2 (5 bases). CDR1 and CDR2 (germline): SGHDT, YYEEEE. V gave up 0 bases and J gave up 12 bases, with 19 bases separating them. The CDR3 is 14 amino acids.

The genes are TRBV2 and TRBJ1-4; possible D gene TRBD1, 6 bases. The CDR3 extends over 14 amino acids. The ends were cut back, 6 bases at V and 7 bases at J, with 15 bases in the middle. Germline V gene sequence: CDR1 SNHLY, CDR2 FYNNEI. The CDR3 DNA follows: TGTGCCAGCAGCGCACAGGGTTCTGGTGAAAAACTGTTTTTT. It translates to CASSAQGSGEKLFF. Together with reference TRBV2 and TRBJ1-4, the CDR3 gives the full variable domain: EPEVTQTPSHQVTQMGQEVILRCVPISNHLYFYWYRQILGQKVEFLVSFYNNEISEKSEIFDDQFSVERPDGSNFTLKIRSTKLEDSAMYFCASSAQGSGEKLFFGSGTQLSVL.

This sequence joins TRBV5-1 and TRBJ1-1, with TRBD1 as a possible D gene (6 bases). CDR1 and CDR2 (germline): SGHRS, YFSETQ. This CDR3 has 14 residues. Trimming removed 4 bases from V and 8 bases from J, with 18 bases in between. CDR3 protein: CASSRPIQGSEAFF. The CDR3 nucleotides are TGCGCCAGCAGCCGTCCCATACAGGGCAGCGAAGCTTTCTTT.

The chain joins TRBV15 to TRBJ1-2; 8 nucleotides align to TRBD1. This CDR3 contains 17 residues. Trimming removed 3 bases from V and 4 bases from J; junction bases left unmatched: 13. Germline V gene sequence: CDR1 LNHNV, CDR2 YYDKDF (reference sequence). The CDR3 region has the DNA TGTGCCACCAGCAGTCCTAGGGGGCAGGGGGCAGGCTATGGCTACACCTTC. Encoded protein: CATSSPRGQGAGYGYTF.

This chain links TRBV19 with TRBJ2-6, with TRBD2 as a possible D gene (5 bases). This CDR3 comprises 18 residues. Trimming cost V 8 bases and J 0 bases, with 20 bases left between them. CDR1 and CDR2 (germline): LNHDA, SQIVND (reference sequence). The CDR3 nucleotides read TGTGCCAGTGCACCCACTTCACACCGGGGCTCTGGGGCCAACGTCCTGACTTTC. Amino acid sequence: CASAPTSHRGSGANVLTF. The whole variable domain, remainder taken from reference TRBV19 and TRBJ2-6, is DGGITQSPKYLFRKEGQNVTLSCEQNLNHDAMYWYRQDPGQGLRLIYYSQIVNDFQKGDIAEGYSVSREKKESFPLTVTSAQKNPTAFYLCASAPTSHRGSGANVLTFGAGSRLTVL.

V gene TRBV5-6 combines with J gene TRBJ2-6; possible D gene TRBD2, 6 bases. The germline V gene encodes CDR1 SGHDT and CDR2 YYEEEE. The CDR3 covers 18 residues. With 2 bases removed from V and 3 bases from J, the gap between germline ends came to 18 bases. In DNA, the CDR3 is TGTGCCAGCAGCTTCTCATCAGGGAGGCAGGATGGGGCCAACGTCCTGACTTTC. Translation gives CASSFSSGRQDGANVLTF.

The chain has TRBV5-1 and TRBJ1-1; D is ambiguous. V lost 0 bases, J lost 1 base, and 10 bases lay in between. The CDR3 has 15 amino acids. The germline V gene has CDR1 SGHRS and CDR2 YFSETQ. The DNA of the CDR3 is TGCGCCAGCAGCTTGGTACAGCCTGCGAACACTGAAGCTTTCTTT. It translates to CASSLVQPANTEAFF. Variable domain in full (rest from reference TRBV5-1 and TRBJ1-1): KAGVTQTPRYLIKTRGQQVTLSCSPISGHRSVSWYQQTPGQGLQFLFEYFSETQRNKGNFPGRFSGRQFSNSRSEMNVSTLELGDSALYLCASSLVQPANTEAFFGQGTRLTVV.

J is TRBJ1-2 and V is TRBV5-5; D perhaps matches TRBD1 (6 bases). The length of the CDR3 is 15 residues. Between the trimmed V and J ends, which lost 0 bases and 4 bases, there was a span of 13 bases. Germline V gene lookup returns CDR1 SGHKS and CDR2 YYEKEE (reference sequence). As DNA, the CDR3 is TGTGCCAGCAGCTTGGGGCCCGGGACATCCTATGGCTACACCTTC. It translates to CASSLGPGTSYGYTF.

The rearrangement uses TRBV27 and TRBJ2-1, with 8 nucleotides matching TRBD1. This CDR3 has 16 residues. V trimming: 3 bases; J trimming: 1 base; junction bases outside the gene matches: 5. Germline V lookup: CDR1 MNHEY, CDR2 SMNVEV (reference sequence). Here the CDR3 reads CASSFFDRGSYNEQFF. CDR3 nucleotides: TGTGCCAGCAGTTTCTTCGACAGGGGATCCTACAATGAGCAGTTCTTC.

The rearrangement joins TRBV7-2 to TRBJ2-3, with TRBD2 identical over 9 bases. CDR1 and CDR2 (germline): SGHTA, FQGNSA. The CDR3 loop spans 16 amino acids. Unmatched junction bases numbered 6, after V lost 5 bases and J lost 0 bases. The CDR3 spells CASSVPSGVSTDTQYF. The CDR3 bases are TGTGCCAGCAGCGTTCCTAGCGGGGTGAGCACAGATACGCAGTATTTT.

The chain couples TRBV2 to TRBJ2-1; TRBD2 matches at 12 bases. The CDR3 has 16 residues. V trimming: 0 bases; J trimming: 8 bases; junction bases outside the gene matches: 5. Germline V gene lookup returns CDR1 SNHLY and CDR2 FYNNEI. The CDR3 coding sequence is TGTGCCAGCAGTGAAGCCCTAGCGGGAGGGGTTGATGAGCAGTTCTTC. Protein: CASSEALAGGVDEQFF. The variable domain in full, completed from reference TRBV2 and TRBJ2-1, reads EPEVTQTPSHQVTQMGQEVILRCVPISNHLYFYWYRQILGQKVEFLVSFYNNEISEKSEIFDDQFSVERPDGSNFTLKIRSTKLEDSAMYFCASSEALAGGVDEQFFGPGTRLTVL.

The rearrangement joins TRBV29-1 to TRBJ2-1; 9 bases match TRBD2. V dropped 7 bases and J dropped 0; count of bases not matched to a gene: 4. The germline gives CDR1 SQVTM, CDR2 ANQGSEA. This CDR3 spans 14 amino acids. CDR3: CSGRLAVSYNEQFF. Here the CDR3 DNA reads TGCAGCGGGAGACTAGCGGTCTCCTACAATGAGCAGTTCTTC.

The chain employs TRBV5-1 and TRBJ1-5; TRBD1 agrees at 10 bases. This CDR3 contains 15 residues. Looked up from germline, CDR1 is SGHRS and CDR2 is YFSETQ. The trim removed 4 bases at V and 3 bases at J, leaving 4 bases unmatched. Here the CDR3 DNA reads TGCGCCAGCAGCCAAGGGACAGGGGCCAATCAGCCCCAGCATTTT. Amino acid sequence: CASSQGTGANQPQHF.

The J gene is TRBJ2-3, the V gene TRBV2, with D possibly matching TRBD2 (5 bases). V was clipped by 0 bases and J by 10 bases, with 23 bases between them. The CDR3 runs to 17 residues. Germline V CDR1 and CDR2: SNHLY, FYNNEI. CDR3 in amino acids: CASSEADRASWDLAQYF. CDR3 coding DNA: TGTGCCAGCAGTGAAGCAGATCGCGCTAGCTGGGATTTGGCGCAGTATTTT.